These 32 T cell receptor beta chains were sequenced from one sample in a study of blood T cell repertoires in COVID-19. TCRdb's table, derived via immunoSEQ multiplex PCR, lists solely in-frame clones and lacks some. This sample has 170,000 or so clones, with 83% found just once. The material sequenced was peripheral blood. The receptors come from a woman in her sixties or seventies with COVID-19, enrolled during active disease.

In its sample, this clone was seen a few times. The V call is TRBV28, the J call TRBJ1-2, with a weak D call TRBD1 (5 bases). Germline V gives CDR1 MDHEN, CDR2 SYDVKM. Trimming cost V 11 bases and J 7 bases, with 20 bases left between them. This CDR3 region has 13 residues. CDR3 in amino acids: CAAKSGAESGYTF. For the CDR3, the DNA is TGTGCCGCCAAAAGCGGGGCCGAGAGTGGCTACACCTTC.

The gene calls are TRBV4-1 and TRBJ2-1; TRBD2 matches at 11 bases. The CDR3 covers 15 residues. The germline gives CDR1 MGHRA, CDR2 YSYEKL. V was pared by 1 base and J by 5 bases, with 1 base of the junction left unmatched. CDR3 residues: CASSQGLAGNNEQFF. The CDR3, as DNA: TGCGCCAGCAGCCAAGGACTAGCGGGGAACAATGAGCAGTTCTTC.

This chain connects TRBV5-1 to TRBJ2-5, with 10 nucleotides matching TRBD1. Germline lookup yields CDR1 SGHRS and CDR2 YFSETQ. Trimming removed 2 bases from V and 0 bases from J; junction bases left unmatched: 10. The CDR3 extends over 18 amino acids. The CDR3 nucleotides are TGCGCCAGCAGCTTCCAGACAGGGGGCGTTTTATACCAAGAGACCCAGTACTTC. It specifies CASSFQTGGVLYQETQYF.

This clone showed up just once. The chain carries TRBV2 and TRBJ2-1; D ambiguous. This CDR3 contains 17 residues. The germline gives CDR1 SNHLY, CDR2 FYNNEI. The V end lost 4 bases, the J end lost 3 bases, and 19 bases lay between the germline ends. This CDR3 reads CASSVLSTASFYNEQFF. The CDR3 nucleotides read TGTGCCAGCAGTGTGCTTAGTACAGCCTCGTTCTACAATGAGCAGTTCTTC.

The chain carries TRBV7-9 and TRBJ2-5, with D maybe TRBD1 (6 bases). This CDR3 spans 14 amino acids. Per the germline V gene, CDR1 is SEHNR and CDR2 is FQNEAQ (reference sequence). V lost 3 bases and J 5 bases, leaving 13 bases between the germline ends. The CDR3 loop reads CASSFRGGYETQYF. The CDR3 DNA sequence: TGTGCCAGCAGCTTCCGAGGGGGTTACGAGACCCAGTACTTC.

V and J are TRBV7-2 and TRBJ2-1; TRBD2 agrees at 7 bases. Germline trimming cut 6 bases from V and 8 bases from J; bases unmatched to any gene: 16. The germline V gene has CDR1 SGHTA and CDR2 FQGNSA. This CDR3 spans 16 amino acids. This chain's CDR3 is CASSRRRLAGVDEQFF. The CDR3 nucleotides are TGTGCCAGCAGTCGACGTCGACTAGCTGGTGTCGATGAGCAGTTCTTC.

The table lists this clone with a few counts. The V call is TRBV24-1, the J call TRBJ2-5; TRBD2 aligns across 10 bases. V dropped 7 bases and J dropped 3; count of bases not matched to a gene: 10. Germline CDR1 and CDR2: KGHDR and SFDVKD. CDR3 length equals 16 residues. The CDR3 here is CATSAPSGSGEETQYF. In DNA form, the CDR3 reads TGTGCCACCAGCGCCCCTAGCGGGAGTGGGGAAGAGACCCAGTACTTC.

J is TRBJ1-5 and V is TRBV19, with a possible D match to TRBD1 (5 bases). The CDR3 length is 17 residues. Germline loops: CDR1 LNHDA, CDR2 SQIVND (reference sequence). The germline V and J ends were trimmed by 4 bases and 1 base, with 17 bases remaining between them. The CDR3 is CASSTRTSPKSNQPQHF. The CDR3 bases are TGTGCCAGTAGTACCCGGACAAGTCCGAAGAGCAATCAGCCCCAGCATTTT. Using reference TRBV19 and TRBJ1-5 for the parts outside the CDR3, the full variable domain is DGGITQSPKYLFRKEGQNVTLSCEQNLNHDAMYWYRQDPGQGLRLIYYSQIVNDFQKGDIAEGYSVSREKKESFPLTVTSAQKNPTAFYLCASSTRTSPKSNQPQHFGDGTRLSIL.

The chain employs TRBV24-1 and TRBJ2-1; 13 nucleotides match TRBD2. CDR3 length equals 16 residues. Germline V gives CDR1 KGHDR, CDR2 SFDVKD. The V segment lost 4 bases and the J segment 8 bases; nucleotides outside the gene matches: 7. The CDR3 region is CATSDPGTSGKDEQFF. Written as DNA, the CDR3 is TGTGCCACCAGTGACCCCGGGACTAGCGGGAAGGATGAGCAGTTCTTC.

This clone occurred a few times. The chain combines TRBV24-1 with TRBJ1-1; D is undetermined. Per the germline V gene, CDR1 is KGHDR and CDR2 is SFDVKD. The CDR3 has 15 amino acids. V lost 2 bases and J lost 0, with 9 bases in between. CDR3 sequence: CATSDSGGVNTEAFF. The DNA of the CDR3 is TGTGCCACCAGTGATTCCGGCGGCGTGAACACTGAAGCTTTCTTT.

The chain combines TRBV5-8 with TRBJ2-5, with 8 bases matching TRBD1. CDR1 and CDR2 from the germline V gene are SGHTS and YDEGEE. CDR3 length equals 13 residues. J gave up 6 bases and V 3 bases, and 4 bases lay outside the gene matches. The chain's CDR3 is CASSSGGTKTQYF. CDR3 nucleotide sequence: TGTGCCAGCAGCTCAGGGGGCACAAAGACCCAGTACTTC.

The chain employs TRBV3-1 (or the pseudogene TRBV3-2) and TRBJ2-2; 9 bases line up with TRBD1. V trimming: 2 bases; J trimming: 3 bases; junction bases outside the gene matches: 10. Germline V gives CDR1 LGHDT, CDR2 YNNKEL (reference sequence). The CDR3 is made up of 18 amino acids. The CDR3 nucleotides are TGTGCCAGCAGCCAAAGGGAGCTGGGACAGGGATACACCGGGGAGCTGTTTTTT. It is translated as CASSQRELGQGYTGELFF.

The chain joins TRBV7-2 to TRBJ1-3; D remains unclear. Trimming stripped 2 bases from V and 0 bases from J, with 8 bases between. Germline lookup yields CDR1 SGHTA and CDR2 FQGNSA. The CDR3 spans 15 residues. DNA of the CDR3: TGTGCCAGCAGCTTATCCGGGAGCTCTGGAAACACCATATATTTT. Translation: CASSLSGSSGNTIYF.

A note on this clone: A junction boundary mismatches the germline segment, possibly from a read error. The chain employs TRBV2 and TRBJ2-5; TRBD1 matches 7 bases. Germline-derived CDR1 and CDR2 are SNHLY and FYNNEI. The CDR3 sequence is 13 residues long. CDR3 sequence reads: CASRLPEGGPAHF. DNA for the CDR3: TGTGCCAGCAGGCTACCTGAAGGGGGCCCGGCCCACTTC.

V usage is TRBV6-5 and J usage is TRBJ2-7; TRBD2 matches at 9 bases. Germline lookup yields CDR1 MNHEY and CDR2 SVGAGI. V shed 0 bases and J 13 bases; nucleotides not matched to a gene: 7. CDR3 size: 13 residues. The CDR3 sequence is CASSYSRLAGFYF. The CDR3 bases are TGTGCCAGCAGTTACTCGAGGCTAGCGGGATTTTACTTC.

V gene TRBV7-3 combines with J gene TRBJ1-2, with TRBD1 matching over 7 bases. Germline CDR1 and CDR2: SGHTA and FQGTGA. This CDR3 has 16 amino acids. Trimming cost V 5 bases and J 7 bases; bases outside gene matches: 16. CDR3 nucleotide sequence: TGTGCCAGCAGCCTTACCGGGACAGAAACTGGGGGTGGCTACACCTTC. Amino acids: CASSLTGTETGGGYTF.

The gene calls are TRBV7-9 and TRBJ2-7; no clear D gene. CDR3 size: 15 residues. V lost 4 bases and J 1 base, leaving 14 bases between the germline ends. Germline CDR1 is SEHNR and CDR2 is FQNEAQ (reference sequence). CDR3: CASSSPRGVSYEQYF. CDR3 nucleotides: TGTGCCAGCAGCTCCCCTCGCGGAGTTTCCTACGAGCAGTACTTC.

The CDR3 DNA reads as TGTGCCAGTAGACTAGCGGGAACACCCTCCGAGCAGTACTTC. Amino acid sequence: CASRLAGTPSEQYF. V and J are TRBV19 and TRBJ2-7; 10 bases line up with TRBD2. Germline assignment: CDR1 LNHDA and CDR2 SQIVND (reference sequence). The CDR3 is 14 residues long. With V trimmed by 6 bases and J by 6 bases, 8 bases remained unmatched.

Notes on this clone: Different DNA sequences within this sample yield the same CDR3. The genes are TRBV28 and TRBJ1-6; D uncertain. Trimming removed 5 bases at V and 3 bases at J, with 5 bases between. CDR1 is MDHEN, CDR2 SYDVKM, per germline. The CDR3 is 13 residues long. CDR3: CASSPVYNSPLHF. CDR3 nucleotides: TGTGCCAGCAGTCCGGTCTATAATTCACCCCTCCACTTT.

This rearrangement joins TRBV4-1 to TRBJ1-2, with D unresolved. Between the trimmed V and J ends, which lost 0 bases and 4 bases, there was a span of 9 bases. The CDR3 runs to 14 residues. Germline V gene data show CDR1 as MGHRA and CDR2 as YSYEKL. The CDR3 DNA is TGCGCCAGCAGCCAAGAGGATGGCGGCTATGGCTACACCTTC. Encoded protein: CASSQEDGGYGYTF.

This clone was recorded a few times. V is TRBV18 and J is TRBJ2-1; 9 bases fit TRBD2. This CDR3 contains 16 residues. Germline-derived CDR1 and CDR2 are KGHSH and LQKENI. V shed 6 bases, J shed 9 bases, and the junction held 15 bases outside the gene matches. CDR3 protein: CASSTAGTSLISEQFF. In DNA form, the CDR3 reads TGTGCCAGCTCGACAGCCGGGACTAGCCTAATAAGTGAGCAGTTCTTC.

The chain combines TRBV5-4 with TRBJ1-6; 8 nucleotides match TRBD1. The CDR3 spans 15 residues. Germline-derived CDR1 and CDR2 are SGHNT and YYREEE (reference sequence). Losses at the gene ends were 6 bases for V and 3 bases for J; bases not matched to a gene: 5. The DNA for the CDR3 is TGTGCCAGCACCCTAGGGACAGGCTATAATTCACCCCTCCACTTT. This encodes CASTLGTGYNSPLHF.

The chain employs TRBV7-2 and TRBJ2-1; 7 bases match TRBD1. This CDR3 is 16 amino acids long. Losses at the gene ends were 2 bases for V and 5 bases for J; bases not matched to a gene: 9. CDR1 is SGHTA and CDR2 is FQGNSA in the germline V gene. The CDR3, as DNA: TGTGCCAGCAGCTTACAAGCCGGGACAGCACACAATGAGCAGTTCTTC. Translating it yields CASSLQAGTAHNEQFF.

The CDR3 here is CASSLGAWEQYF. CDR3 DNA: TGTGCCAGCAGCTTGGGGGCGTGGGAGCAGTACTTC. The chain is built from TRBV5-6 and TRBJ2-7; D ambiguous. Germline values: CDR1 SGHDT, CDR2 YYEEEE. V shed 0 bases and J shed 7 bases, with 8 bases lying between them. CDR3 size: 12 residues.

The chain recombines TRBV28 with TRBJ1-5, with D tentatively TRBD1 (6 bases). Germline CDR1 reads MDHEN; CDR2 reads SYDVKM. There are 13 residues in the CDR3. Deletions cut 7 bases from V and 5 bases from J, with 12 bases between. The CDR3 DNA reads as TGTGCCAGCATGACACAGGGTTATCAGCCCCAGCATTTT. Translation gives CASMTQGYQPQHF. Based on the CDR3 plus reference TRBV28 and TRBJ1-5, the full variable domain is DVKVTQSSRYLVKRTGEKVFLECVQDMDHENMFWYRQDPGLGLRLIYFSYDVKMKEKGDIPEGYSVSREKKERFSLILESASTNQTSMYLCASMTQGYQPQHFGDGTRLSIL.

This chain joins TRBV7-3 and TRBJ2-5; D is perhaps TRBD2 (5 bases). Germline V gives CDR1 SGHTA, CDR2 FQGTGA. Trimming removed 1 base at V and 4 bases at J, with 13 bases between. The length of the CDR3 is 15 residues. For the CDR3, the DNA is TGTGCCAGCAGCTTAATTGTTGGCGGGCCAGAGACCCAGTACTTC. Amino acids: CASSLIVGGPETQYF.

The CDR3 region is CASSLTHFYGYTF. CDR3 bases: TGTGCCAGCAGTTTGACACATTTCTATGGCTACACCTTC. V and J are TRBV28 and TRBJ1-2, with D uncertain. This CDR3 region has 13 residues. The germline CDR1 and CDR2 sequences are MDHEN and SYDVKM. The V end was cut by 3 bases, the J end by 4 bases, with 9 bases between.

This chain links TRBV12-5 with TRBJ2-1; 8 nucleotides match TRBD2. The CDR3 is 17 amino acids. Germline CDR1 LGHNT, CDR2 FRNRAP. J was trimmed by 0 bases and V by 0 bases; bases with no gene match: 4. CDR3 amino acids: CASGLVRAGVSYNEQFF. DNA for the CDR3: TGTGCTAGTGGTTTGGTCCGAGCGGGAGTCTCCTACAATGAGCAGTTCTTC. The variable domain in full, with the rest retrieved from reference TRBV12-5 and TRBJ2-1, is DARVTQTPRHKVTEMGQEVTMRCQPILGHNTVFWYRQTMMQGLELLAYFRNRAPLDDSGMPKDRFSAEMPDATLATLKIQPSEPRDSAVYFCASGLVRAGVSYNEQFFGPGTRLTVL.

This clone showed up just once. V gene TRBV9 combines with J gene TRBJ2-1; TRBD2 is a possible D gene (5 bases). The germline V and J ends were trimmed by 4 bases and 8 bases, with 22 bases remaining between them. Germline V gene data show CDR1 as SGDLS and CDR2 as YYNGEE. The CDR3 extends over 16 amino acids. The CDR3 sequence is CASSTLRQLGFDEQFF. CDR3 in DNA: TGTGCCAGCAGCACGCTTCGGCAACTAGGATTCGATGAGCAGTTCTTC.

The rearrangement joins TRBV6-2 or TRBV6-3 to TRBJ2-2; D gene ambiguous. The CDR3 has 14 amino acids. Trimming left V 2 bases short and J 2 bases short, with 6 bases between. Germline values: CDR1 MNHEY, CDR2 SVGEGT. Here the CDR3 reads CASSYLLNTGELFF. The CDR3 DNA is TGTGCCAGCAGTTACCTTCTTAACACCGGGGAGCTGTTTTTT.

The chain is built from TRBV28 and TRBJ2-2; TRBD2 might be the D (5 bases). This CDR3 is 15 amino acids long. CDR1 and CDR2 (germline): MDHEN, SYDVKM. Deletions cut 2 bases from V and 1 base from J, with 8 bases between. CDR3: CASSLAGLNTGELFF. The CDR3 DNA reads as TGTGCCAGCAGTTTAGCGGGCCTGAACACCGGGGAGCTGTTTTTT. The full variable domain, in which reference TRBV28 and TRBJ2-2 provide the parts outside the CDR3, is DVKVTQSSRYLVKRTGEKVFLECVQDMDHENMFWYRQDPGLGLRLIYFSYDVKMKEKGDIPEGYSVSREKKERFSLILESASTNQTSMYLCASSLAGLNTGELFFGEGSRLTVL.

This clone was observed a handful of times. The chain is built from TRBV20-1 and TRBJ2-2, with 9 bases identical to TRBD1. Germline assignment: CDR1 DFQATT and CDR2 SNEGSKA (reference sequence). V gave up 3 bases and J gave up 6 bases; unmatched junction bases: 8. The CDR3 sequence is 15 residues long. CDR3 DNA sequence: TGCAGTGCTAGTAACCCGGGACAGGGACCCGGGGAGCTGTTTTTT. This translates into CSASNPGQGPGELFF.